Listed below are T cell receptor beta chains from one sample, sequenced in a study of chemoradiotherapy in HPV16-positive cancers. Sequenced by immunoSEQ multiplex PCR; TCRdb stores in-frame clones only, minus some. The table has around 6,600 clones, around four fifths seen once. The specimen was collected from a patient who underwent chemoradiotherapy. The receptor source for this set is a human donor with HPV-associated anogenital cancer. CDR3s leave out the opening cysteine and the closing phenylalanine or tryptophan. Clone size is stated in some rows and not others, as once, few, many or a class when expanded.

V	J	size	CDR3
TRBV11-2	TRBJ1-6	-	ASSLQPYNSPLH
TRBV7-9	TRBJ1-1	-	ASSFDRSSAEAF
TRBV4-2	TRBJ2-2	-	ASSQDGGRDHTGELF
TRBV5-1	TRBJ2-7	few	ASSLGTGVYEQY
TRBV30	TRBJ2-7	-	ASRAHSYEQY
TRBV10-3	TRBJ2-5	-	ATMGTSGETQY
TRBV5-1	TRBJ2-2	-	ASSDTGELF
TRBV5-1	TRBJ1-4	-	ASSLDREGEKLF
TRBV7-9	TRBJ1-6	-	ASSLQGAYNSPLH
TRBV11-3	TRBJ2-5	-	ASSIQGASETQY